Detailed here is one TCR beta chain. The antigen is undetermined. The CDR3 is made up of 15 amino acids. Germline V CDR1 and CDR2: MGHRA, YSYEKL. V was pared by 1 base and J by 1 base, with 8 bases between. TCRdb's copy holds only in-frame clones and misses some; the assay was immunoSEQ multiplex PCR. The sample consists of over 55,000 clones, approximately 80% of them appearing once. These data belong to a study of OX40 agonist ivuxolimab in advanced cancers. Broader study findings: Clonal expansion by week 6 occurred in CD4+ and CD8+ blood T cells (at 0.1 to 3.0 mg/kg).

Here the sequenced sample was CD4+ or CD8+ T cells sorted from blood, taken in a trial of the OX40 agonist ivuxolimab. The chain uses TRBV4-1 and TRBJ1-5; no clear D. This receptor was obtained from an adult with an advanced solid tumor such as melanoma, head and neck, liver or kidney cancer. CDR3 coding DNA: TGCGCCAGCAGCCAAGGGCAGCTAAGCAATCAGCCCCAGCATTTT. It specifies CASSQGQLSNQPQHF.